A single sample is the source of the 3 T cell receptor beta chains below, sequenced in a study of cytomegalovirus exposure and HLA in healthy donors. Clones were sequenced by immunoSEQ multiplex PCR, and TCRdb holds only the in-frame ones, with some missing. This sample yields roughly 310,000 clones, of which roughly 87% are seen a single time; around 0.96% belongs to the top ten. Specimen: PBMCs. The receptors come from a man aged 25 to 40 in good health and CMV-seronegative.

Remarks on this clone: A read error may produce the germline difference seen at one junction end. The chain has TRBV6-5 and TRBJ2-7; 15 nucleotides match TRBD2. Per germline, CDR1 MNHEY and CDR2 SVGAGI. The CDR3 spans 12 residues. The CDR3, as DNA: TGTGCCAGCAGTTCCGGGACTAGCGGGGGGTTATTC. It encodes CASSSGTSGGLF.

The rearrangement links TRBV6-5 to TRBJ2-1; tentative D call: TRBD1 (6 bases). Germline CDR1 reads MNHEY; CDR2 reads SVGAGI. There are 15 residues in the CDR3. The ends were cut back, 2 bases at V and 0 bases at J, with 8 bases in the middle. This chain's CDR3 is CASSYRGSSYNEQFF. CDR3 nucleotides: TGTGCCAGCAGTTACAGGGGGAGCTCCTACAATGAGCAGTTCTTC.

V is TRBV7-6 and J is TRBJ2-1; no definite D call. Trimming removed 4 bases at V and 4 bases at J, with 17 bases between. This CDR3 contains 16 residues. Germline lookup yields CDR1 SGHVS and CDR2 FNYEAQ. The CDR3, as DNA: TGTGCCAGCAGCTCAGGAACAGTCAGGTGGTACAATGAGCAGTTCTTC. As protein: CASSSGTVRWYNEQFF.